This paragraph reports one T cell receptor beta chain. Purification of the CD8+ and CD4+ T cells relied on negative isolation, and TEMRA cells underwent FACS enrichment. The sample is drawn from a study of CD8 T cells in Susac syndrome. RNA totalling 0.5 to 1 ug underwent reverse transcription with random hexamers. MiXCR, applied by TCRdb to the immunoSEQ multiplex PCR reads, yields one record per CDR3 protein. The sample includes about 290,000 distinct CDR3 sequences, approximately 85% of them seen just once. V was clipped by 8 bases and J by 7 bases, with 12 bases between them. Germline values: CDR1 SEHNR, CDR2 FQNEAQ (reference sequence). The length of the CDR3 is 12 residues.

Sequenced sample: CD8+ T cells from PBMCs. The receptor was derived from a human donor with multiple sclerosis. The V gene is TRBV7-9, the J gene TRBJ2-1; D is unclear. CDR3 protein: CASGFPRNEQFF. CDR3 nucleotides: TGTGCCAGCGGTTTCCCTAGGAATGAGCAGTTCTTC.